Below are 16 T cell receptor beta chains sequenced from a single sample in a study of Ad26.COV2.S vaccination and SARS-CoV-2 variants. Treatment defined: around 19 received Ad26.COV2.S at low or high dose, single or two shots; about five received placebo; per-sample allocation not given. All samples were drawn on day 63, counting from the first vaccine or placebo injection. Only in-frame clones appear in the TCRdb table, and some are missing; sequencing was by immunoSEQ multiplex PCR. The table shows around 300,000 clones, with roughly nine tenths occurring only once. The material sequenced was peripheral blood, taken in a trial of Ad26.COV2.S vaccine versus placebo. These receptors came from a person between 18 and 65 years old who received the Ad26.COV2.S COVID-19 vaccine or a placebo.

The chain joins TRBV11-2 to TRBJ1-2, with 9 bases that match TRBD1. V shed 4 bases, J shed 7 bases, and the junction held 16 bases outside the gene matches. The CDR3 length is 17 residues. The germline V gene has CDR1 SGHAT and CDR2 FQNNGV. CDR3 sequence: CASSSQSRDRAVSGYTF. Written as DNA, the CDR3 is TGTGCCAGCAGCTCACAAAGCCGGGACAGGGCAGTGAGTGGCTACACCTTC. The full variable domain, completed using reference TRBV11-2 and TRBJ1-2, is EAGVAQSPRYKIIEKRQSVAFWCNPISGHATLYWYQQILGQGPKLLIQFQNNGVVDDSQLPKDRFSAERLKGVDSTLKIQPAKLEDSAVYLCASSSQSRDRAVSGYTFGSGTRLTVV.

This clone was seen only once. J is TRBJ1-5 and V is TRBV7-6; possible D gene TRBD1, 6 bases. The V gene lost 5 bases and the J gene lost 5 bases, with 16 bases spanning the gap. Germline CDR1 reads SGHVS; CDR2 reads FNYEAQ. The CDR3 covers 15 residues. This CDR3 reads CASSPEAAGDQPQHF. CDR3 in DNA: TGTGCCAGCAGCCCCGAAGCCGCAGGGGATCAGCCCCAGCATTTT.

V usage is TRBV5-4 and J usage is TRBJ1-2; the D gene is possibly TRBD1 (5 bases). CDR3 length: 14 residues. V was shortened by 1 base and J by 3 bases, with 10 bases between the two germline ends. Per the germline V gene, CDR1 is SGHNT and CDR2 is YYREEE (reference sequence). CDR3 sequence: CASSLQGWDYGYTF. For the CDR3, the DNA is TGTGCCAGCAGCTTGCAGGGATGGGACTATGGCTACACCTTC.

The CDR3 DNA reads TGTGCCACCAGCGGGGCATTGGGCAAGATTAATGAAAAACTGTTTTTT. It codes for CATSGALGKINEKLFF. The V call is TRBV15, the J call TRBJ1-4; D is possibly TRBD1 (5 bases). The V end lost 5 bases, the J end lost 4 bases, and 17 bases lay between the germline ends. This CDR3 region has 16 residues. Germline-derived CDR1 and CDR2 are LNHNV and YYDKDF (reference sequence).

The genes are TRBV7-2 and TRBJ1-6, with 11 positions matching TRBD1. The J segment lost 5 bases and the V segment lost 5 bases, leaving 14 bases of the junction unmatched. The CDR3 is 19 amino acids. In germline, CDR1 is SGHTA, CDR2 FQGNSA. In DNA, the CDR3 is TGTGCCAGCAGCCCAACTCCTACCGGACAGGGGGCGAATAATTCACCCCTCCACTTT. Encoded protein: CASSPTPTGQGANNSPLHF.

This clone was picked up one time. The V and J genes are TRBV12-3 or TRBV12-4 and TRBJ1-2; a possible D gene is TRBD1 (5 bases). The CDR3 consists of 11 residues. V lost 3 bases and J lost 14, with 13 bases in between. The CDR3 protein is CASSLRGVRTF. In nucleotides, the CDR3 is TGTGCCAGCAGTTTGAGGGGAGTAAGGACCTTC.

This sequence joins TRBV3-1 (or the pseudogene TRBV3-2) and TRBJ2-1; D is uncertain. The CDR3 loop spans 11 amino acids. Trimming left V 2 bases short and J 12 bases short, with 8 bases between. In germline, CDR1 is LGHDT, CDR2 YNNKEL (reference sequence). CDR3 coding DNA: TGTGCCAGCAGCCAAACCGGGCGGCAGTTCTTC. Protein: CASSQTGRQFF.

This clone was seen many times. The chain links TRBV29-1 to TRBJ1-2; D call uncertain. Trimming stripped 8 bases from V and 6 bases from J, with 13 bases between. This CDR3 contains 11 residues. Germline CDR1 and CDR2: SQVTM and ANQGSEA. This CDR3 is CSSRTGDGYTF. CDR3 coding DNA: TGCAGCTCAAGGACGGGAGATGGCTACACCTTC.

V usage is TRBV6-5 and J usage is TRBJ2-7; D not resolved. CDR3 length: 12 amino acids. V lost 2 bases to trimming and J lost 3 bases, with 5 bases between them. Germline CDR1 and CDR2: MNHEY and SVGAGI. The CDR3 sequence: CASSYKGYEQYF. For the CDR3, the DNA is TGTGCCAGCAGTTACAAGGGCTACGAGCAGTACTTC.

The J gene is TRBJ2-3, the V gene TRBV5-4; D is possibly TRBD2 (6 bases). The V gene lost 9 bases and the J gene lost 10 bases, with 18 bases spanning the gap. CDR3 length: 12 residues. From germline, CDR1 is SGHNT and CDR2 YYREEE (reference sequence). CDR3: CATNTGDKAQYF. The DNA for the CDR3 is TGTGCCACTAACACGGGAGACAAGGCGCAGTATTTT.

This clone was detected once. The J gene is TRBJ2-2, the V gene TRBV19, with 14 bases identical to TRBD2. This CDR3 comprises 18 residues. The V gene's germline CDR1 is LNHDA and CDR2 SQIVND (reference sequence). J lost 0 bases, V lost 5 bases, and 5 bases had no gene match. The CDR3 spells CASSSGTSGGANTGELFF. Here the CDR3 DNA reads TGTGCCAGTAGTTCCGGGACTAGCGGGGGAGCGAACACCGGGGAGCTGTTTTTT. The whole variable domain, filled in from reference TRBV19 and TRBJ2-2, reads DGGITQSPKYLFRKEGQNVTLSCEQNLNHDAMYWYRQDPGQGLRLIYYSQIVNDFQKGDIAEGYSVSREKKESFPLTVTSAQKNPTAFYLCASSSGTSGGANTGELFFGEGSRLTVL.

This clone was seen a single time. The chain has TRBV18 and TRBJ1-2; D unclear. CDR1 and CDR2 (germline): KGHSH, LQKENI. Deletions cut 5 bases from V and 8 bases from J, with 15 bases between. This CDR3 contains 13 residues. The CDR3 DNA is TGTGCCAGCTCAGAGACCGAGGCTCGAGGCTACACCTTC. Encoded protein: CASSETEARGYTF.

The V and J genes are TRBV4-2 and TRBJ1-2, with a tentative D call TRBD1 (5 bases). This CDR3 has 16 residues. In germline, CDR1 is LGHNA, CDR2 YNFKEQ. The germline V and J ends were trimmed by 4 bases and 7 bases, with 22 bases remaining between them. The chain's CDR3 is CASSPKFGIGGAGYTF. DNA of the CDR3: TGTGCCAGCAGCCCAAAGTTCGGGATAGGAGGGGCTGGCTACACCTTC.

This clone was observed at least ten times. The V gene is TRBV27, the J gene TRBJ2-7; D is unclear. This CDR3 is 14 amino acids long. The V end was cut by 3 bases, the J end by 3 bases, with 12 bases between. Per the germline V gene, CDR1 is MNHEY and CDR2 is SMNVEV (reference sequence). CDR3 nucleotides: TGTGCCAGCAGTTTCCGAGCCCCCTTCTACGAGCAGTACTTC. Its protein is CASSFRAPFYEQYF.

The chain is built from TRBV3-1 (or the pseudogene TRBV3-2) and TRBJ2-7, with D unclear. Deletions cut 1 base from V and 3 bases from J, with 4 bases between. Germline V gene lookup returns CDR1 LGHDT and CDR2 YNNKEL (reference sequence). The CDR3 is 12 residues long. The CDR3 DNA reads TGTGCCAGCAGCCAAGCGGTCTACGAGCAGTACTTC. Translation: CASSQAVYEQYF.

This chain links TRBV10-3 with TRBJ1-5; a weak D match, TRBD1 (5 bases). This CDR3 is built from 14 residues. V lost 6 bases and J lost 5, with 14 bases in between. Looked up from germline, CDR1 is ENHRY and CDR2 is SYGVKD. CDR3 sequence: CAISTGTGDQPQHF. The CDR3 DNA follows: TGTGCCATCAGCACCGGGACGGGGGATCAGCCCCAGCATTTT.